The 32 T cell receptor beta chains presented below share a single source sample, sequenced in a study of shared clonotypes between healthy human individuals. Sequencing used immunoSEQ multiplex PCR; TCRdb keeps in-frame clones, though not all of them. The sample holds hundreds of thousands of clones, about 96% seen once. The material sequenced was naive CD4+ T cells sorted from blood. Indicated subset: CD45RA+ positively selected. The receptors were gathered from a woman aged 25 to 39 in good health.

The chain links TRBV28 to TRBJ2-7; 8 bases line up with TRBD1. This CDR3 has 15 amino acids. Germline-derived CDR1 and CDR2 are MDHEN and SYDVKM. The ends lost 4 bases at V and 9 bases at J; junction bases unmatched: 14. The CDR3 nucleotides are TGTGCCAGCAGTTCTATTACCAAACAGGGGGAGGTGCAGTACTTC. Amino acids: CASSSITKQGEVQYF.

This clone showed up just once. This chain uses TRBV7-9 with TRBJ2-7, with a tentative D call TRBD2 (5 bases). Germline CDR1 and CDR2: SEHNR and FQNEAQ (reference sequence). Trimming removed 1 base from V and 3 bases from J, with 19 bases in between. This CDR3 contains 17 residues. The CDR3 DNA follows: TGTGCCAGCAGCTTAGGGGGTGTGAGACAAGGACTCTACGAGCAGTACTTC. Protein: CASSLGGVRQGLYEQYF.

The chain carries TRBV4-1 and TRBJ1-1; the match to TRBD1 covers 10 bases. Germline CDR1 reads MGHRA; CDR2 reads YSYEKL. The CDR3 consists of 17 residues. V trimming: 3 bases; J trimming: 4 bases; junction bases outside the gene matches: 11. The CDR3 DNA reads as TGCGCCAGCAGCCAGTCTGGGACAGGGGCTTTTTTCACTGAAGCTTTCTTT. It encodes CASSQSGTGAFFTEAFF.

This chain uses TRBV14 with TRBJ2-1, with TRBD2 identical over 7 bases. CDR3 length equals 15 residues. The germline V gene encodes CDR1 SGHDN and CDR2 FVKESK. The trim removed 2 bases at V and 3 bases at J, leaving 4 bases unmatched. The CDR3 nucleotides are TGTGCCAGCAGCCAAACGTCTAGCGGCTACAATGAGCAGTTCTTC. Amino acids: CASSQTSSGYNEQFF. Combining the CDR3 with reference TRBV14 and TRBJ2-1 gives the whole variable domain EAGVTQFPSHSVIEKGQTVTLRCDPISGHDNLYWYRRVMGKEIKFLLHFVKESKQDESGMPNNRFLAERTGGTYSTLKVQPAELEDSGVYFCASSQTSSGYNEQFFGPGTRLTVL.

This clone was recorded only once. The rearrangement uses TRBV4-3 and TRBJ1-1, with 7 bases lining up with TRBD1. The V and J ends lost 3 bases and 3 bases, in that order; junction bases with no gene match: 16. Germline values: CDR1 LGHNA, CDR2 YSLEER. There are 18 residues in the CDR3. The CDR3 loop reads CASSHKMGRGTGDTEAFF. In DNA, the CDR3 is TGCGCCAGCAGCCACAAAATGGGGCGGGGCACAGGGGACACTGAAGCTTTCTTT.

V usage is TRBV7-9 and J usage is TRBJ2-1; D gene uncertain. This CDR3 is 16 amino acids long. The germline CDR1 and CDR2 sequences are SEHNR and FQNEAQ (reference sequence). Trimming cost V 10 bases and J 0 bases, with 19 bases left between them. The CDR3, as DNA: TGTGCCAACCACCATTCGATCCAGAGCTCCTACAATGAGCAGTTCTTC. Its protein product is CANHHSIQSSYNEQFF.

V and J are TRBV6-1 and TRBJ2-7; D is possibly TRBD1 or TRBD2 (5 bases each). The V end lost 8 bases, the J end lost 3 bases, and 5 bases lay between the germline ends. Germline V gene data show CDR1 as MNHNS and CDR2 as SASEGT. The CDR3 runs to 10 residues. This chain's CDR3 is CASGGYEQYF. The CDR3 coding sequence is TGTGCCAGCGGGGGCTACGAGCAGTACTTC.

This sequence joins TRBV7-9 and TRBJ2-1, with 12 bases fitting TRBD2. This CDR3 is 16 amino acids long. Trimming took 8 bases from V and 6 from J; bases not matched to a gene: 11. Germline values: CDR1 SEHNR, CDR2 FQNEAQ (reference sequence). Written as DNA, the CDR3 is TGTGCCAGCCTCAGCTTAACTAGCGGGAGGATCAATGAGCAGTTCTTC. This encodes CASLSLTSGRINEQFF. The full variable domain, in which reference TRBV7-9 and TRBJ2-1 provide the parts outside the CDR3, is DTGVSQNPRHKITKRGQNVTFRCDPISEHNRLYWYRQTLGQGPEFLTYFQNEAQLEKSRLLSDRFSAERPKGSFSTLEIQRTEQGDSAMYLCASLSLTSGRINEQFFGPGTRLTVL.

This clone was counted once. This chain joins TRBV9 and TRBJ2-6; D is uncertain. CDR3 length: 13 residues. V was cut by 3 bases and J by 7 bases, with 8 bases left in between. CDR1 is SGDLS, CDR2 YYNGEE, per germline. CDR3 sequence reads: CASSEIGANVLTF. In DNA form, the CDR3 reads TGTGCCAGCAGCGAAATCGGAGCCAACGTCCTGACTTTC.

The rearrangement joins TRBV5-1 to TRBJ1-1; a weak D match, TRBD1 (6 bases). The ends were cut back, 1 base at V and 7 bases at J, with 14 bases in the middle. CDR3 size: 14 residues. CDR1 and CDR2 from the germline V gene are SGHRS and YFSETQ. CDR3 loop: CASSLSAQGHEAFF. Here the CDR3 DNA reads TGCGCCAGCAGCTTGTCGGCCCAGGGGCATGAAGCTTTCTTT. Full variable domain (outside the CDR3, taken from reference TRBV5-1 and TRBJ1-1): KAGVTQTPRYLIKTRGQQVTLSCSPISGHRSVSWYQQTPGQGLQFLFEYFSETQRNKGNFPGRFSGRQFSNSRSEMNVSTLELGDSALYLCASSLSAQGHEAFFGQGTRLTVV.

The chain combines TRBV7-9 with TRBJ2-1; 13 bases align to TRBD2. V shed 5 bases, J shed 9 bases, and the junction held 7 bases outside the gene matches. The CDR3 contains 15 residues. Germline CDR1 and CDR2: SEHNR and FQNEAQ (reference sequence). The CDR3 nucleotides read TGTGCCAGCAGCCAAACTAGCGGGAGGGCCACTGAGCAGTTCTTC. Translation: CASSQTSGRATEQFF.

The chain combines TRBV11-2 with TRBJ1-4; D gene uncertain. This CDR3 has 13 amino acids. Germline V gene data show CDR1 as SGHAT and CDR2 as FQNNGV. Deletions cut 3 bases from V and 4 bases from J, with 6 bases between. The CDR3 DNA reads as TGTGCCAGCAGCTTTTCGGGTAATGAAAAACTGTTTTTT. It translates to CASSFSGNEKLFF.

The chain uses TRBV4-1 and TRBJ2-6; tentatively, D is TRBD1 (5 bases). The V gene's germline CDR1 is MGHRA and CDR2 YSYEKL. This CDR3 spans 15 amino acids. V was cut by 11 bases and J by 2 bases, with 16 bases left in between. The CDR3 reads CASRNTGAGANVLTF. The CDR3 region has the DNA TGCGCCTCCCGGAATACAGGCGCTGGGGCCAACGTCCTGACTTTC.

The V gene is TRBV28, the J gene TRBJ2-2, with a possible D match to TRBD2 (6 bases). Between the trimmed V and J ends, which lost 4 bases and 6 bases, there was a span of 12 bases. This CDR3 comprises 14 residues. The germline V gene encodes CDR1 MDHEN and CDR2 SYDVKM. The CDR3 DNA is TGTGCCAGCAGTTCGGTGTGGGAGGCCGGGGAGCTGTTTTTT. Protein sequence: CASSSVWEAGELFF.

V usage is TRBV2 and J usage is TRBJ2-2; no clear D gene. V was trimmed by 8 bases and J by 5 bases, leaving 9 bases between them. This CDR3 contains 12 residues. Germline V gene lookup returns CDR1 SNHLY and CDR2 FYNNEI. CDR3 region: CASGSGTGELFF. The CDR3 DNA follows: TGTGCCAGCGGATCTGGGACCGGGGAGCTGTTTTTT. Full variable domain (remainder filled in from reference TRBV2 and TRBJ2-2): EPEVTQTPSHQVTQMGQEVILRCVPISNHLYFYWYRQILGQKVEFLVSFYNNEISEKSEIFDDQFSVERPDGSNFTLKIRSTKLEDSAMYFCASGSGTGELFFGEGSRLTVL.

The chain has TRBV6-1 and TRBJ1-2; D unresolved. Germline assignment: CDR1 MNHNS and CDR2 SASEGT. V gave up 2 bases and J gave up 4 bases, with 20 bases separating them. The CDR3 has 17 residues. CDR3 DNA: TGTGCCAGCAGTGAATCGTGGCAGCTCCCCCTCCTCTATGGCTACACCTTC. Translating gives CASSESWQLPLLYGYTF.

The chain is built from TRBV2 and TRBJ1-1; D gene uncertain. V lost 8 bases to trimming and J lost 5 bases, with 9 bases between them. The CDR3 contains 11 residues. In germline, CDR1 is SNHLY, CDR2 FYNNEI. The CDR3: CASRPYTEAFF. For the CDR3, the DNA is TGTGCCAGCCGACCTTATACTGAAGCTTTCTTT.

CDR3 coding DNA: TGCGCCAGCAGCTGGGAACTAGCGGGAGTGGGGTACGAGCAGTACTTC. Its translation is CASSWELAGVGYEQYF. The gene calls are TRBV5-1 and TRBJ2-5; 11 nucleotides agree with TRBD2. The assigned J gene may be wrong: the sequence end matches TRBJ2-7 better. The CDR3 loop spans 16 amino acids. Germline V gene sequence: CDR1 SGHRS, CDR2 YFSETQ.

This chain connects TRBV15 to TRBJ1-2; D unresolved. This CDR3 spans 15 amino acids. CDR1 and CDR2 from the germline V gene are LNHNV and YYDKDF (reference sequence). V gave up 0 bases and J gave up 8 bases, with 16 bases separating them. The CDR3 coding sequence is TGTGCCACCAGCAGAGAGGGCGGTTTTGGTCCCGGCTACACCTTC. This encodes CATSREGGFGPGYTF.

The gene calls are TRBV9 and TRBJ1-1; no firm D call. Germline CDR1 SGDLS, CDR2 YYNGEE. Trimming took 3 bases from V and 3 from J, leaving 18 bases between them. The CDR3 spans 16 residues. The CDR3 DNA reads as TGTGCCAGCAGCGCCGCCTCCCTCGGGAGGTACACTGAAGCTTTCTTT. Translated, it gives CASSAASLGRYTEAFF.

The CDR3 nucleotides read TGTGCCAGCAGTGGACGCAGGTACGAGCAGTACTTC. Protein: CASSGRRYEQYF. The gene calls are TRBV2 and TRBJ2-7; D unclear. From germline, CDR1 is SNHLY and CDR2 FYNNEI. The V and J ends lost 4 bases and 4 bases respectively, with 8 bases between them. The CDR3 spans 12 residues.

The V gene is TRBV2, the J gene TRBJ2-2; TRBD2 matches at 9 bases. With 5 bases clipped from V and 6 bases from J, the junction kept 7 bases outside the gene matches. Germline lookup yields CDR1 SNHLY and CDR2 FYNNEI. There are 15 residues in the CDR3. The chain's CDR3 is CASSRGLAGSGELFF. CDR3 DNA: TGTGCCAGCAGTCGTGGCCTAGCGGGGTCCGGGGAGCTGTTTTTT.

The V and J genes are TRBV28 and TRBJ1-3; 9 bases line up with TRBD1. Germline V gene data show CDR1 as MDHEN and CDR2 as SYDVKM. V shed 5 bases and J 5 bases; nucleotides not matched to a gene: 7. The CDR3 has 15 amino acids. CDR3 DNA: TGTGCCAGCAGTATCCCGGGACAGGGCAGAAACACCATATATTTT. Translated: CASSIPGQGRNTIYF.

The chain uses TRBV18 and TRBJ2-3; the D gene could be TRBD1 or TRBD2 (5 bases each). Trimming cost V 3 bases and J 2 bases, with 12 bases left between them. CDR3 size: 15 residues. Germline values: CDR1 KGHSH, CDR2 LQKENI. This CDR3 is CASSPGEGLTDTQYF. For the CDR3, the DNA is TGTGCCAGCTCACCGGGGGAAGGCCTCACAGATACGCAGTATTTT.

The chain joins TRBV10-2 to TRBJ2-7, with D possibly TRBD1 on 5 matching bases. Trimming pared 4 bases from V and 4 bases from J, leaving 11 bases between. The CDR3 runs to 13 residues. Germline values: CDR1 WSHSY, CDR2 SAAADI. CDR3 nucleotides: TGCGCCAGCAGTGGGACACGGCAGTACGAGCAGTACTTC. Amino acids: CASSGTRQYEQYF.

The genes are TRBV5-1 and TRBJ2-1, with 12 bases lining up with TRBD2. CDR3 length: 14 amino acids. J was trimmed by 8 bases and V by 3 bases; bases with no gene match: 3. Germline V gene data show CDR1 as SGHRS and CDR2 as YFSETQ. The CDR3 DNA follows: TGCGCCAGCAGCTCGAGACTAGCGGGAGATGAGCAGTTCTTC. It codes for CASSSRLAGDEQFF.

The sample holds a few counts of this clone. V gene TRBV4-2 combines with J gene TRBJ2-7; D gene unclear. This CDR3 contains 11 residues. Germline CDR1 LGHNA, CDR2 YNFKEQ. Trimming removed 1 base from V and 7 bases from J, with 5 bases in between. The CDR3 nucleotides read TGTGCCAGCAGCCAAGCGGCGGAGCAGTACTTC. The encoded protein is CASSQAAEQYF.

The gene calls are TRBV28 and TRBJ1-2, with no clear D. The CDR3 runs to 12 residues. In germline, CDR1 is MDHEN, CDR2 SYDVKM. Trimming removed 7 bases at V and 8 bases at J, with 14 bases between. The CDR3 DNA sequence: TGTGCCAGCACCTTACCCGCGGGCGGCTACACCTTC. It codes for CASTLPAGGYTF.

The J gene is TRBJ1-5, the V gene TRBV7-8, with 10 positions matching TRBD1. CDR1 SGHVS and CDR2 FQNEAQ come from the germline V gene. The junction had 7 bases not matched to a gene; V was cut back by 6 bases and J by 5 bases. This CDR3 is 15 amino acids long. The chain's CDR3 is CASSGGQGRDQPQHF. The CDR3 bases are TGTGCCAGCAGTGGGGGACAGGGGCGAGATCAGCCCCAGCATTTT.

The chain couples TRBV10-3 to TRBJ1-1; no clear D. Germline V gene data show CDR1 as ENHRY and CDR2 as SYGVKD. Trimming took 7 bases from V and 1 from J, leaving 16 bases between them. The CDR3 spans 15 residues. The CDR3 DNA is TGTGCCATCACCCGAGAACCCCCCGAGAACACTGAAGCTTTCTTT. Its protein product is CAITREPPENTEAFF.

This sequence joins TRBV19 and TRBJ2-1; perhaps TRBD1 as D (6 bases). The CDR3 totals 17 residues. Germline lookup yields CDR1 LNHDA and CDR2 SQIVND (reference sequence). With 5 bases removed from V and 2 bases from J, the gap between germline ends came to 19 bases. CDR3 coding DNA: TGTGCCAGTAGTCCTAGGACAGCGGACGGGGCCTACAATGAGCAGTTCTTC. Its protein is CASSPRTADGAYNEQFF.

The chain uses TRBV2 and TRBJ2-3; 13 nucleotides align to TRBD2. CDR1 is SNHLY and CDR2 is FYNNEI in the germline V gene. This CDR3 has 12 residues. J was trimmed by 14 bases and V by 6 bases; bases with no gene match: 5. CDR3 region: CASSLLAGGRYF. The CDR3 region has the DNA TGTGCCAGCAGCTTACTAGCGGGGGGGAGGTATTTT.